This T cell receptor (beta chain) was recovered during a study of cytomegalovirus exposure and HLA in healthy donors. CDR3 length: 14 amino acids. V was pared by 5 bases and J by 3 bases, with 4 bases of the junction left unmatched. Germline V lookup: CDR1 SGHAT, CDR2 FQNNGV. The PCR contained 60 Vbeta and 13 Jbeta primers. Clones were sequenced by immunoSEQ multiplex PCR, and TCRdb holds only the in-frame ones, with some missing. The record lists approximately 110,000 clones, of which the ten most abundant hold 0.55% to 0.65%. With regard to this clone: Its antigen is not identified.

Study conclusions and caveats: Fewer N-insertions than the roughly 670-donor mean were reportedly shown by an Asian-associated ancestry cluster in a later analysis. The study recorded 164 TCR beta chains that were cytomegalovirus-associated. Among the sequence variants, a highly shared cluster was likely an artifact of sequencing. CMV serostatus was the sole immune exposure information available.

The source is a man aged 50-59 years in good health and CMV-seronegative. The material sequenced was PBMCs. The chain recombines TRBV11-2 with TRBJ1-1; 9 bases are shared with TRBD1. CDR3 nucleotide sequence: TGTGCCAGCAGCCCGGACAGGGGCGACACTGAAGCTTTCTTT. Amino acids: CASSPDRGDTEAFF. Based on the CDR3 plus reference TRBV11-2 and TRBJ1-1, the full variable domain is EAGVAQSPRYKIIEKRQSVAFWCNPISGHATLYWYQQILGQGPKLLIQFQNNGVVDDSQLPKDRFSAERLKGVDSTLKIQPAKLEDSAVYLCASSPDRGDTEAFFGQGTRLTVV.